Each of the 4 T cell receptor beta chains below was sequenced from the same sample in a study of T cells in Graves' hyperthyroidism and ophthalmopathy. Amplification of TCR beta CDR3 regions used RNA as the template. The study used the HTBI primer set for a first-round RT-PCR of the TCR CDR3. TCRdb fed the multiplex PCR reads into MiXCR, producing one record per CDR3 protein. The sample records 470,000 or so distinct CDR3 sequences, roughly 20% being singletons. The source material was blood. The origin of the receptors is a man between 18 and 29 years old with Graves' hyperthyroidism.

Many counts were recorded for this clonotype. This chain joins TRBV6-5 and TRBJ2-7; no clear D. V lost 0 bases to trimming and J lost 6 bases, with 6 bases between them. The length of the CDR3 is 12 residues. CDR1 is MNHEY, CDR2 SVGAGI, per germline. CDR3 coding DNA: TGTGCCAGCAGTTACTCGAAGACCGAGCAGTACTTC. As protein: CASSYSKTEQYF.

This clonotype was seen more than once but under ten times. This chain joins TRBV18 and TRBJ1-3, with a possible D match to TRBD1 (6 bases). The CDR3 length is 15 residues. V was shortened by 5 bases and J by 0 bases, with 11 bases between the two germline ends. The V gene's germline CDR1 is KGHSH and CDR2 LQKENI. CDR3 in amino acids: CASSSGGGSGNTIYF. The DNA for the CDR3 is TGTGCCAGCTCATCGGGAGGGGGCTCTGGAAACACCATATATTTT.

This clonotype was observed many times. The chain is built from TRBV27 and TRBJ2-7; either TRBD1 or TRBD2 may fit D (5 bases each). The V and J ends lost 6 bases and 2 bases respectively, with 14 bases between them. The germline V gene has CDR1 MNHEY and CDR2 SMNVEV (reference sequence). The CDR3 has 14 residues. CDR3 region: CASSPPGRTYEQYF. CDR3 in DNA: TGTGCCAGCAGCCCTCCGGGACGGACCTACGAGCAGTACTTC.

This clonotype was seen at least ten times. The chain couples TRBV11-2 to TRBJ2-7; D perhaps matches TRBD1 (6 bases). The V and J ends lost 3 bases and 10 bases respectively, with 16 bases between them. This CDR3 region has 13 residues. Germline CDR1 is SGHAT and CDR2 is FQNNGV. The CDR3 is CASSFGTLQTQYF. CDR3 nucleotides: TGTGCCAGCAGCTTTGGGACATTGCAAACCCAGTACTTC.